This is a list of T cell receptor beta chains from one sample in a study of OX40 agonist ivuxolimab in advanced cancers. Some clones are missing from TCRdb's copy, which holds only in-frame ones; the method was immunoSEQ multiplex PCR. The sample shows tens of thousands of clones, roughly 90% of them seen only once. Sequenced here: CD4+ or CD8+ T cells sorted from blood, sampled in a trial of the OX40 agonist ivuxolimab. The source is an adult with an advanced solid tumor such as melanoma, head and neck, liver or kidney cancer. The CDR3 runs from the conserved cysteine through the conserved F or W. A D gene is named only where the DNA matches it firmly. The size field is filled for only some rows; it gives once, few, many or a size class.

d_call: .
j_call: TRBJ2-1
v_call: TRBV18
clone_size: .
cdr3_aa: CASSPQQGAEQFF
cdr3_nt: TGTGCCAGCTCACCACAACAAGGGGCTGAGCAGTTCTTC

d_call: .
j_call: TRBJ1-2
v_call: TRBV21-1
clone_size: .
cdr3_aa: CASSKNYGYTF
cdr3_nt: TGTGCCAGCAGCAAGAACTATGGCTACACCTTC

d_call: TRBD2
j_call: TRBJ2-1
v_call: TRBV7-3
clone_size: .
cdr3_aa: CASSTGLADNEQFF
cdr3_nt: TGTGCCAGCAGCACAGGACTAGCGGACAATGAGCAGTTCTTC

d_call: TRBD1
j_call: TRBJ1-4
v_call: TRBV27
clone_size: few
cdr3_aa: CASSRTGATNEKLFF
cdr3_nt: TGTGCCAGCAGCAGGACAGGGGCAACTAATGAAAAACTGTTTTTT

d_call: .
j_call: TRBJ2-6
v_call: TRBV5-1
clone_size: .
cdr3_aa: CASSWESSGANVLTF
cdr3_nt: TGCGCCAGCAGTTGGGAGAGCTCTGGGGCCAACGTCCTGACTTTC

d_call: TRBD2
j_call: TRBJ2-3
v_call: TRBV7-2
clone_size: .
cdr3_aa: CASSLARLAGARTDTQYF
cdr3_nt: TGTGCCAGCAGCTTAGCAAGACTAGCGGGAGCGCGCACAGATACGCAGTATTTT

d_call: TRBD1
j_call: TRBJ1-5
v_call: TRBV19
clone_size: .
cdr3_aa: CASSDRQGRSQPQHF
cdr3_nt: TGTGCCAGTAGTGACCGACAGGGAAGGAGTCAGCCCCAGCATTTT

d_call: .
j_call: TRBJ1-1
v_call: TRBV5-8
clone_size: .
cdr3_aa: CASSNWIRVVEAFF
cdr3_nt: TGTGCCAGCAGCAATTGGATTCGTGTTGTTGAAGCTTTCTTT

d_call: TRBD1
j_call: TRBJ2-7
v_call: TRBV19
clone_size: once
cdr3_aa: CASSKQGAYEQYF
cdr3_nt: TGTGCCAGTAGCAAACAGGGGGCCTACGAGCAGTACTTC

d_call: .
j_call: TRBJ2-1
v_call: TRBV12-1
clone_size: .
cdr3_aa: CASSSQLAGAYNEQFF
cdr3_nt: TGTGCCAGCAGCTCCCAACTAGCGGGAGCCTACAATGAGCAGTTCTTC

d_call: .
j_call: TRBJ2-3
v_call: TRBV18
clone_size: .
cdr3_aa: CASSPLAPGDTQYF
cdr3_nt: TGTGCCAGCTCACCTTTGGCCCCCGGAGATACGCAGTATTTT

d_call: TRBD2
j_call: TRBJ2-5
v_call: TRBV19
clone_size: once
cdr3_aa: CASSTRTSGRRQSDQYF
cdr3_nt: TGTGCCAGTAGTACCCGGACTAGCGGGAGACGGCAAAGCGACCAGTACTTC

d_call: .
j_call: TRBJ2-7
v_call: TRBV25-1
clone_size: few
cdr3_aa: CASSDFKTIGANEQYF
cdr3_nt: TGTGCCAGCAGTGATTTTAAGACCATCGGGGCGAACGAGCAGTACTTC

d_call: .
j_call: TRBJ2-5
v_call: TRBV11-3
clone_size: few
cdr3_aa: CASSSPWSTEWETQYF
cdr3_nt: TGTGCCAGCAGCTCTCCCTGGAGTACGGAGTGGGAGACCCAGTACTTC

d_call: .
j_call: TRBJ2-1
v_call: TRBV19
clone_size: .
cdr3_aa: CASSRGGNPGNEQFF
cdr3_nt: TGTGCCAGTAGTAGGGGCGGAAATCCCGGCAATGAGCAGTTCTTC

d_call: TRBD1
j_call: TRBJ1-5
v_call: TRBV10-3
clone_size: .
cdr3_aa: CAISDGTGYQPQHF
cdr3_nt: TGTGCCATCAGTGATGGGACAGGGTACCAGCCCCAGCATTTT

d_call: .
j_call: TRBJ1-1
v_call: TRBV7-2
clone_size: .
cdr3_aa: CASSEGRRTEAFF
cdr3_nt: TGTGCCAGCAGCGAGGGGCGCAGGACTGAAGCTTTCTTT

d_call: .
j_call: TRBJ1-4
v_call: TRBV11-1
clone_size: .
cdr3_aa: CASSHGQEKLFF
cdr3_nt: TGTGCCAGCAGCCACGGACAGGAAAAACTGTTTTTT

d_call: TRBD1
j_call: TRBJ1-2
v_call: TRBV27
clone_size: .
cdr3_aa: CASSEIRDRVCGYTF
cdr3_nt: TGTGCCAGCAGTGAGATCCGGGACAGGGTTTGTGGCTACACCTTC

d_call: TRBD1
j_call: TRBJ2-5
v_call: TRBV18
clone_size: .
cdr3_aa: CASSPPTGQETQYF
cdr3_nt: TGTGCCAGCTCACCACCGACAGGGCAAGAGACCCAGTACTTC

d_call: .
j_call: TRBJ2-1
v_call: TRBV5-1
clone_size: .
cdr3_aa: CASSPTRRGPSYNEQFF
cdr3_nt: TGCGCCAGCAGCCCCACACGGAGAGGCCCTTCTTACAATGAGCAGTTCTTC

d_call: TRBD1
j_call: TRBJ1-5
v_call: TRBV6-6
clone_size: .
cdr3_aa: CASSYGQEGQPQHF
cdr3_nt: TGTGCCAGCAGCTACGGACAGGAGGGCCAGCCCCAGCATTTT

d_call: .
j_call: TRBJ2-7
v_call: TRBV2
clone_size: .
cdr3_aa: CASSVGSGEQYF
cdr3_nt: TGTGCCAGCAGTGTAGGGTCGGGGGAGCAGTACTTC

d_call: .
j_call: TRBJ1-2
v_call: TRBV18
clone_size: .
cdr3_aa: CASSPNSYRDYGYTF
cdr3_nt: TGTGCCAGCTCACCAAACAGCTACAGGGACTATGGCTACACCTTC

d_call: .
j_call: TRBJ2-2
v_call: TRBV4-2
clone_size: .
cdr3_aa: CASSQGAGRGTGELFF
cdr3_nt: TGTGCCAGCAGCCAAGGGGCAGGGCGGGGCACCGGGGAGCTGTTTTTT

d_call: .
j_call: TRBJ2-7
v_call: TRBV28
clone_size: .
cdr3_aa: CASKDPGAYEQYF
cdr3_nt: TGTGCCAGCAAAGATCCAGGGGCCTACGAGCAGTACTTC

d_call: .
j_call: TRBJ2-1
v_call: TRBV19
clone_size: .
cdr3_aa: CASRPGASYNEQFF
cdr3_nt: TGTGCCAGTAGACCCGGGGCCTCGTACAATGAGCAGTTCTTC

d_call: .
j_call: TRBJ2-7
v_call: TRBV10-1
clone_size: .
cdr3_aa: CASSDPGNGAYEQYF
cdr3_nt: TGCGCCAGCAGTGATCCCGGTAACGGGGCCTACGAGCAGTACTTC

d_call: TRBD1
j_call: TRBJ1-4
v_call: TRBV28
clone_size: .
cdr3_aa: CASLSGTATNEKLFF
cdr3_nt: TGTGCCAGCCTCTCGGGGACAGCAACTAATGAAAAACTGTTTTTT

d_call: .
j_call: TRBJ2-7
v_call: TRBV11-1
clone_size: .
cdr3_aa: CASSLARENDYEQYF
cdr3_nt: TGTGCCAGCAGCTTAGCCCGGGAGAACGACTACGAGCAGTACTTC

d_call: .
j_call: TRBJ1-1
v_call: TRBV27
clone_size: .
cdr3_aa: CASSPLAGGREAFF
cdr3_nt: TGTGCCAGCAGTCCCCTCGCCGGGGGACGAGAAGCTTTCTTT

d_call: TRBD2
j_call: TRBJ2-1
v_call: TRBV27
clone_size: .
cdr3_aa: CASSRTSGSNPGYNEQFF
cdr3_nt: TGTGCCAGCAGCCGGACTAGCGGGAGTAATCCTGGCTACAATGAGCAGTTCTTC

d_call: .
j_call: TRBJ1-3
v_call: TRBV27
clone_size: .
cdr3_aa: CASRTHGGNTIYF
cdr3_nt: TGTGCCAGCCGGACCCATGGGGGAAACACCATATATTTT

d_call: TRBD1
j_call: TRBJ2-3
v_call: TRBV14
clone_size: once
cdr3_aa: CASSQARGREDTQYF
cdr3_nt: TGTGCCAGCAGCCAAGCCAGGGGGCGGGAAGATACGCAGTATTTT

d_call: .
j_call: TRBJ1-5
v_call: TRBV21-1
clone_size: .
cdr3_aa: CASSKDRGRKYQPQHF
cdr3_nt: TGTGCCAGCAGCAAGGACAGGGGAAGGAAGTATCAGCCCCAGCATTTT

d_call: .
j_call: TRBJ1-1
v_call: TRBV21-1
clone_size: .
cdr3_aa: CASSKALYGNTEAFF
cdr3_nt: TGTGCCAGCAGCAAAGCGCTGTACGGGAACACTGAAGCTTTCTTT

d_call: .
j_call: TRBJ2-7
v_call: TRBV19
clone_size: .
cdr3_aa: CASKDQSRPYEQYF
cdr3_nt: TGTGCCAGTAAGGACCAGAGCCGCCCCTACGAGCAGTACTTC

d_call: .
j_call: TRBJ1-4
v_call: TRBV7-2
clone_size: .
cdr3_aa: CASSLVLGVSEKLFF
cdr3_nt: TGTGCCAGCAGCTTAGTCTTGGGGGTGTCTGAAAAACTGTTTTTT

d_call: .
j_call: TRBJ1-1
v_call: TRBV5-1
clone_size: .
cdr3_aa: CASSFQTGTDTEAFF
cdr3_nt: TGCGCCAGCAGCTTCCAAACAGGGACGGACACTGAAGCTTTCTTT

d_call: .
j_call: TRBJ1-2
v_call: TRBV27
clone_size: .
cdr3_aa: CASSITGLHYGYTF
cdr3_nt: TGTGCCAGCAGTATAACAGGGTTACACTATGGCTACACCTTC

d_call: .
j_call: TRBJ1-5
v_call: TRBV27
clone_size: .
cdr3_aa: CASSSNQPQHF
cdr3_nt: TGTGCCAGCAGTTCCAATCAGCCCCAGCATTTT

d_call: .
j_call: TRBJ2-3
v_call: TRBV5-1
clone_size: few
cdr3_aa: CASSLDTSSADTQYF
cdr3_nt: TGCGCCAGCAGCTTGGATACTAGCTCCGCAGATACGCAGTATTTT

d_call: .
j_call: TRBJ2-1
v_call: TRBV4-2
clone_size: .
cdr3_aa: CASSPSTRSYNEQFF
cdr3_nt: TGTGCCAGCAGCCCTTCAACTCGCTCCTACAATGAGCAGTTCTTC

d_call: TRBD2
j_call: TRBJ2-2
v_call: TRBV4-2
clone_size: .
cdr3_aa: CASSQVVTSGNTGELFF
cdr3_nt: TGTGCCAGCAGCCAAGTTGTGACTAGCGGGAACACCGGGGAGCTGTTTTTT

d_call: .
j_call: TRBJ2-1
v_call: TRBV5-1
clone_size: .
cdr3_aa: CASSLGLFGSSYNEQFF
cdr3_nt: TGCGCCAGCAGCTTGGGACTATTCGGGTCCTCCTACAATGAGCAGTTCTTC

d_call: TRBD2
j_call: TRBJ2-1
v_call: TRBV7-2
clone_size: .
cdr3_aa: CASSRQGLAGYNEQFF
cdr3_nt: TGTGCCAGCAGCCGCCAAGGACTAGCGGGATACAATGAGCAGTTCTTC

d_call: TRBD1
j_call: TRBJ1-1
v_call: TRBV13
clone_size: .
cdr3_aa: CASSFRQGEAFF
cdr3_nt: TGTGCCAGCAGCTTCAGACAGGGTGAAGCTTTCTTT

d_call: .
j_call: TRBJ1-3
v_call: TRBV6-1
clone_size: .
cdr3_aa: CASTTGGNTIYF
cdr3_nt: TGTGCCAGCACCACGGGAGGAAACACCATATATTTT

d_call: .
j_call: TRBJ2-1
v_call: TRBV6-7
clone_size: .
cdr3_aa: CASISAYRRQYPYNEQFF
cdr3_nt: TGTGCCAGCATTTCGGCTTATCGTAGGCAGTACCCCTACAATGAGCAGTTCTTC

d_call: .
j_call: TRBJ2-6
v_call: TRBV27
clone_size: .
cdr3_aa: CASSSFGTHHSGANVLTF
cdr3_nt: TGTGCCAGCAGTTCCTTCGGGACACACCACTCTGGGGCCAACGTCCTGACTTTC

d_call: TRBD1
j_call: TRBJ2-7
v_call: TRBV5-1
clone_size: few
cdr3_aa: CASSPYRGTYEQYF
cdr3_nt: TGCGCCAGCAGCCCGTACAGGGGGACCTACGAGCAGTACTTC

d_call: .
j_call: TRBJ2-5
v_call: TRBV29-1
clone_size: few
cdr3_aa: CSVRTGTTQETQYF
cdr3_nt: TGCAGCGTGAGAACTGGGACAACTCAAGAGACCCAGTACTTC

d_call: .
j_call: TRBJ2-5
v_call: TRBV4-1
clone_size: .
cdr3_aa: CASSQVGLVQETQYF
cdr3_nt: TGCGCCAGCAGCCAAGTTGGGCTAGTACAAGAGACCCAGTACTTC

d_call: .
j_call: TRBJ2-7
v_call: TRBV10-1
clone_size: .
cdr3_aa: CASSESDPYEQYF
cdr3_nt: TGCGCCAGCAGTGAGTCGGACCCCTACGAGCAGTACTTC

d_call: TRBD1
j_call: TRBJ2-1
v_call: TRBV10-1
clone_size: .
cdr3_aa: CASSESGFAGGYEQFF
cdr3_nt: TGCGCCAGCAGTGAGTCTGGTTTCGCAGGGGGCTATGAGCAGTTCTTC

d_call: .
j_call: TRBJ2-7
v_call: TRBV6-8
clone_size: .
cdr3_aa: CASSGWPYEQYF
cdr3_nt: TGTGCCAGCTCCGGGTGGCCCTACGAGCAGTACTTC

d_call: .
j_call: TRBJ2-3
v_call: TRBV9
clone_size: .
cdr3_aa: CASSVAGGLTDTRYF
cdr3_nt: TGTGCCAGCAGCGTAGCGGGGGGCTTAACAGATACGCGGTATTTT

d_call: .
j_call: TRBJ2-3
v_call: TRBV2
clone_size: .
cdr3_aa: CASRVDRRTDTQYF
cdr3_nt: TGTGCCAGCAGGGTAGACAGACGCACAGATACGCAGTATTTT

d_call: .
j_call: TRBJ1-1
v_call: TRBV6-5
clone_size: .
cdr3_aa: CASSYSYGPTEAFF
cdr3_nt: TGTGCCAGCAGTTACTCGTACGGGCCAACTGAAGCTTTCTTT